A single sample gave rise to the 5 T cell receptor beta chains below, sequenced in a study of brain T cells in children with intractable seizures. Sample time point: blood from clinic visit 5 months post-surgery; TSC patient then seizure free. Some clones are missing from TCRdb's copy, which holds only in-frame ones; the method was immunoSEQ multiplex PCR. Among 300,000 to 400,000 clones listed, 93% were seen once. This specimen was peripheral blood, taken about 5 months after surgery. These receptors were obtained from a boy in the first two years of life with tuberous sclerosis and intractable seizures.

The chain couples TRBV7-9 to TRBJ2-7; D call uncertain. Germline V gene sequence: CDR1 SEHNR, CDR2 FQNEAQ (reference sequence). The CDR3 spans 13 residues. Trimming cost V 6 bases and J 3 bases, with 12 bases left between them. This CDR3 reads CASSPVSDYEQYF. DNA of the CDR3: TGTGCCAGCAGTCCAGTCTCCGACTACGAGCAGTACTTC.

The sample holds one count of this clone. The J gene is TRBJ1-5, the V gene TRBV7-3; D is unclear. The germline V and J ends were trimmed by 8 bases and 6 bases, with 20 bases remaining between them. The length of the CDR3 is 15 residues. Per germline, CDR1 SGHTA and CDR2 FQGTGA. The CDR3 nucleotides read TGTGCCAGCTGCGTAGGGCCCGTGCGTGGTCAGCCCCAGCATTTT. It yields the protein CASCVGPVRGQPQHF.

The chain combines TRBV4-1 with TRBJ2-5; D is undetermined. CDR1 is MGHRA, CDR2 YSYEKL, per germline. The length of the CDR3 is 15 residues. V shed 0 bases and J shed 0 bases, with 8 bases lying between them. CDR3 residues: CASSQEARHQETQYF. CDR3 coding DNA: TGCGCCAGCAGCCAAGAAGCGCGACACCAAGAGACCCAGTACTTC.

The J gene is TRBJ1-4, the V gene TRBV11-2; no firm D call. Germline loops: CDR1 SGHAT, CDR2 FQNNGV. This CDR3 has 15 residues. Trimming removed 0 bases at V and 8 bases at J, with 13 bases between. Written as DNA, the CDR3 is TGTGCCAGCAGCTTAGATTCGGGGTTCCCCGAAAAACTGTTTTTT. It yields the protein CASSLDSGFPEKLFF.

This chain uses TRBV11-1 with TRBJ1-2; D ambiguous. Germline V CDR1 and CDR2: SGHAT, FQDESV (reference sequence). There are 13 residues in the CDR3. V lost 0 bases, J lost 7 bases, and 9 bases lay in between. The CDR3 DNA is TGTGCCAGCAGCTTAGCGGGAGGAGCTGGCTACACCTTC. Amino acid sequence: CASSLAGGAGYTF.